This T cell receptor (beta chain) was profiled in a study of OX40 agonist ivuxolimab in advanced cancers. Study-wide background: All patients had ivuxolimab intravenously every 2 weeks at 0.01 to 10 mg/kg. Patients were roughly 87% male with ages roughly 23 to 90, mean 60. Study outcomes and limitations: Expansion of clones was among the lowest in partial responders at 0.1-3.0 mg/kg. Both CD4+ and CD8+ T cell populations in blood had undergone clonal expansion by week 6 at 0.1 to 3.0 mg/kg.

TCRdb's table, derived via immunoSEQ multiplex PCR, lists solely in-frame clones and lacks some. The repertoire holds approximately 55,000 clones, with around 85% as singletons. V was trimmed by 4 bases and J by 2 bases, leaving 17 bases between them. The CDR3 covers 16 residues. The V gene's germline CDR1 is MDHEN and CDR2 SYDVKM. Turning to this clone: The antigen is not known.

The chain couples TRBV28 to TRBJ1-2; D might be TRBD1 (6 bases). Source: CD4+ or CD8+ T cells sorted from blood, taken in a trial of the OX40 agonist ivuxolimab. This clonotype originated in an adult with an advanced solid tumor such as melanoma, head and neck, liver or kidney cancer. The CDR3 DNA follows: TGTGCCAGCAGTTCCAGACAGGAGAGGATAAACTATGGCTACACCTTC. Translation: CASSSRQERINYGYTF.